The 22 T cell receptor beta chains below come from one sample, sequenced in a study of blood T cell repertoires in COVID-19. Profiled with immunoSEQ multiplex PCR; TCRdb holds only in-frame clones, not every one. The profile covers about 100,000 clones, with about 85% appearing a single time and roughly 13% taken by the ten largest. The source material was peripheral blood. The receptors come from a human donor in a cohort sampled during active COVID-19.

V gene TRBV7-8 combines with J gene TRBJ2-7; no clear D gene. The CDR3 has 14 amino acids. Trimming removed 1 base at V and 2 bases at J, with 9 bases between. Germline V gene data show CDR1 as SGHVS and CDR2 as FQNEAQ. The CDR3 DNA reads as TGTGCCAGCAGCTTAGGGGCTACAACCTACGAGCAGTACTTC. Translating it yields CASSLGATTYEQYF.

The rearrangement links TRBV9 to TRBJ1-6; a weak D match, TRBD1 (5 bases). The CDR3 is made up of 17 amino acids. The germline V and J ends were trimmed by 3 bases and 4 bases, with 17 bases remaining between them. CDR1 SGDLS and CDR2 YYNGEE come from the germline V gene. The CDR3 region has the DNA TGTGCCAGCAGCGCGCACCCAGGGATTTCTTATAATTCACCCCTCCACTTT. Protein: CASSAHPGISYNSPLHF.

This sequence joins TRBV10-3 and TRBJ2-7, with 15 bases that match TRBD2. CDR1 is ENHRY and CDR2 is SYGVKD in the germline V gene. This CDR3 is 16 amino acids long. V was pared by 8 bases and J by 4 bases, with 9 bases of the junction left unmatched. The CDR3 protein is CAISDRGTSGGYEQYF. The CDR3 DNA sequence: TGTGCCATCTCGGACAGGGGGACTAGCGGGGGGTACGAGCAGTACTTC.

The rearrangement joins TRBV5-4 to TRBJ1-1; no definite D call. V was pared by 4 bases and J by 2 bases, with 12 bases between. The CDR3 runs 14 residues. The germline gives CDR1 SGHNT, CDR2 YYREEE (reference sequence). The CDR3 coding sequence is TGTGCCAGCAGCATAGACGGGAGAAACACTGAAGCTTTCTTT. It encodes CASSIDGRNTEAFF.

The chain carries TRBV7-2 and TRBJ2-5; 7 positions agree with TRBD2. Germline lookup yields CDR1 SGHTA and CDR2 FQGNSA. Trimming took 6 bases from V and 3 from J; bases not matched to a gene: 13. This CDR3 spans 16 amino acids. The CDR3 loop reads CASRETQGLLKETQYF. The CDR3 nucleotides read TGTGCCAGCAGAGAAACCCAGGGACTACTTAAAGAGACCCAGTACTTC. Full variable domain (missing parts from reference TRBV7-2 and TRBJ2-5): GAGVSQSPSNKVTEKGKDVELRCDPISGHTALYWYRQSLGQGLEFLIYFQGNSAPDKSGLPSDRFSAERTGGSVSTLTIQRTQQEDSAVYLCASRETQGLLKETQYFGPGTRLLVL.

This clone occurred once. The J gene is TRBJ2-4, the V gene TRBV21-1; TRBD2, the table's D call, was not compared with the DNA. TRBV21-1 is tagged as a pseudogene. The CDR3 sequence is 18 residues long. The CDR3 sequence: CASSPPSGKRGAKNIQYF. CDR3 in DNA: TGTGCCAGCAGCCCTCCTAGCGGGAAGCGGGGGGCCAAAAACATTCAGTACTTC.

The rearrangement links TRBV7-8 to TRBJ2-3, with a tentative D call TRBD1 (7 bases). The CDR3 is 16 residues long. The V gene's germline CDR1 is SGHVS and CDR2 FQNEAQ. The V end was cut by 1 base, the J end by 5 bases, with 16 bases between. The DNA of the CDR3 is TGTGCCAGCAGCTTAGTGAGGGCAGGGGGGAAAGATACGCAGTATTTT. Protein product: CASSLVRAGGKDTQYF. The variable domain in full, with the rest retrieved from reference TRBV7-8 and TRBJ2-3, is GAGVSQSPRYKVAKRGQDVALRCDPISGHVSLFWYQQALGQGPEFLTYFQNEAQLDKSGLPSDRFFAERPEGSVSTLKIQRTQQEDSAVYLCASSLVRAGGKDTQYFGPGTRLTVL.

The rearrangement links TRBV2 to TRBJ2-7; 10 nucleotides match TRBD1. The V and J ends lost 7 bases and 6 bases, in that order; junction bases with no gene match: 12. This CDR3 comprises 15 residues. Germline V CDR1 and CDR2: SNHLY, FYNNEI. In DNA, the CDR3 is TGTGCCAGCAAGATTCAAACGGGACAGGGGACCGAGCAGTACTTC. This translates into CASKIQTGQGTEQYF.

This sequence joins TRBV2 and TRBJ2-2, with 9 bases matching TRBD2. Germline V gene lookup returns CDR1 SNHLY and CDR2 FYNNEI. This CDR3 region has 17 residues. V lost 7 bases, J lost 4 bases, and 13 bases stayed unmatched. The CDR3 DNA is TGTGCCAGCACCCGAACGAGGTCTAGCGGGGCCACCGGGGAGCTGTTTTTT. It is translated as CASTRTRSSGATGELFF.

This chain connects TRBV9 to TRBJ1-2; TRBD1 matches 11 bases. CDR3 length equals 16 residues. Germline V lookup: CDR1 SGDLS, CDR2 YYNGEE. V shed 0 bases and J 3 bases; nucleotides not matched to a gene: 4. The CDR3 DNA reads TGTGCCAGCAGCGTAGAGGACAGGGGGCGGCACTATGGCTACACCTTC. Encoded protein: CASSVEDRGRHYGYTF.

J is TRBJ2-2 and V is TRBV6-2 or TRBV6-3; TRBD2 agrees at 14 bases. V gave up 1 base and J gave up 2 bases; unmatched junction bases: 12. Germline V lookup: CDR1 MNHEY, CDR2 SVGEGT. CDR3 length: 21 residues. CDR3 protein: CASSYWDTTSGRAGNTGELFF. CDR3 DNA: TGTGCCAGCAGTTACTGGGATACGACTAGCGGGAGGGCCGGAAACACCGGGGAGCTGTTTTTT.

This clone was detected a few times. This chain connects TRBV5-4 to TRBJ2-7; 10 bases fit TRBD2. Germline values: CDR1 SGHNT, CDR2 YYREEE (reference sequence). The J segment lost 3 bases and the V segment lost 7 bases, leaving 13 bases of the junction unmatched. The CDR3 contains 16 residues. The CDR3 DNA is TGTGCCAGCGCATATAAGCCTAGCGGGGGCCGCTACGAGCAGTACTTC. Protein sequence: CASAYKPSGGRYEQYF.

This clone was found once. This sequence joins TRBV5-1 and TRBJ1-1; D is perhaps TRBD1 (5 bases). V lost 0 bases and J lost 6, with 15 bases in between. The CDR3 length is 15 residues. CDR1 SGHRS and CDR2 YFSETQ come from the germline V gene. The CDR3 protein is CASSLAVGVSAEAFF. CDR3 bases: TGCGCCAGCAGCTTGGCCGTAGGGGTCTCAGCTGAAGCTTTCTTT.

The CDR3 DNA reads TGTGCCAGCAGCACAACAGGTGCCAGCTCCTACGAGCAGTACTTC. Translation gives CASSTTGASSYEQYF. The J gene is TRBJ2-7, the V gene TRBV6-2 or TRBV6-3, with TRBD1 as a possible D gene (5 bases). The germline V and J ends were trimmed by 6 bases and 0 bases, with 15 bases remaining between them. The length of the CDR3 is 15 residues. Germline V CDR1 and CDR2: MNHEY, SVGEGT.

The chain recombines TRBV30 with TRBJ2-5; TRBD2 matches at 7 bases. CDR3 size: 14 residues. J was trimmed by 4 bases and V by 4 bases; bases with no gene match: 9. Germline assignment: CDR1 GTSNPN and CDR2 SVGIG (reference sequence). CDR3 sequence: CAWKRGTGGETQYF. As DNA, the CDR3 is TGTGCCTGGAAAAGGGGAACGGGAGGAGAGACCCAGTACTTC.

The chain recombines TRBV3-1 (or the pseudogene TRBV3-2) with TRBJ2-1; 7 nucleotides align to TRBD2. Per the germline V gene, CDR1 is LGHDT and CDR2 is YNNKEL (reference sequence). With 0 bases clipped from V and 8 bases from J, the junction kept 10 bases outside the gene matches. The CDR3 covers 16 residues. The CDR3 DNA follows: TGTGCCAGCAGCCAAGATACGGCTAGCGGCGCCTATGAGCAGTTCTTC. This codes for CASSQDTASGAYEQFF.

The chain combines TRBV9 with TRBJ2-1; no clear D gene. This CDR3 is built from 14 residues. Germline assignment: CDR1 SGDLS and CDR2 YYNGEE. V dropped 0 bases and J dropped 3 bases, with 7 bases sitting between them. The CDR3 coding sequence is TGTGCCAGCAGCGTAGATAGCTTCTACAATGAGCAGTTCTTC. Encoded protein: CASSVDSFYNEQFF.

The rearrangement links TRBV5-4 to TRBJ2-1; 9 bases align to TRBD2. Trimming at V came to 3 bases and at J to 4 bases, leaving 11 bases not matched to a gene. Germline V gene sequence: CDR1 SGHNT, CDR2 YYREEE (reference sequence). The CDR3 sequence is 17 residues long. CDR3 protein: CASSYSGGLPVYNEQFF. The CDR3 DNA reads as TGTGCCAGCAGCTATAGCGGGGGCCTCCCGGTTTACAATGAGCAGTTCTTC.

The table lists this clone with a count of one. The chain is built from TRBV6-6 and TRBJ2-1, with 8 bases lining up with TRBD2. Trimming removed 7 bases from V and 5 bases from J; junction bases left unmatched: 7. The germline gives CDR1 MNHNY, CDR2 SVGAGI (reference sequence). This CDR3 spans 14 amino acids. Here the CDR3 DNA reads TGTGCCAGCACAGCGGGAGTTAGAAACAATGAGCAGTTCTTC. Its translation is CASTAGVRNNEQFF.

The chain has TRBV7-8 and TRBJ2-7, with D possibly being TRBD1 (6 bases). The CDR3 has 15 residues. Germline CDR1 is SGHVS and CDR2 is FQNEAQ. Trimming pared 7 bases from V and 5 bases from J, leaving 21 bases between. The CDR3 DNA reads TGTGCCAGCACCCCTCCTAGCCAGGGGTCCAACGAGCAGTACTTC. Its translation is CASTPPSQGSNEQYF. Full variable domain (outside the CDR3, taken from reference TRBV7-8 and TRBJ2-7): GAGVSQSPRYKVAKRGQDVALRCDPISGHVSLFWYQQALGQGPEFLTYFQNEAQLDKSGLPSDRFFAERPEGSVSTLKIQRTQQEDSAVYLCASTPPSQGSNEQYFGPGTRLTVT.

V is TRBV3-1 (or the pseudogene TRBV3-2) and J is TRBJ1-2; D unresolved. CDR1 is LGHDT, CDR2 YNNKEL, per germline (reference sequence). The CDR3 is 15 residues long. Trimming removed 7 bases from V and 1 base from J, with 16 bases in between. In DNA, the CDR3 is TGTGCCAGCAAGTCGTCTGGGCAGAGTAACTATGGCTACACCTTC. Protein product: CASKSSGQSNYGYTF.

This chain joins TRBV18 and TRBJ1-6; tentatively, D is TRBD1 (5 bases). The CDR3 is 13 amino acids. V lost 2 bases and J lost 8, with 7 bases in between. In germline, CDR1 is KGHSH, CDR2 LQKENI. This CDR3 is CASSPSGDSPLHF. DNA of the CDR3: TGTGCCAGCTCACCATCGGGGGATTCACCCCTCCACTTT.